Listed below are T cell receptor beta chains from one sample, sequenced in a study of blood T cell repertoires in COVID-19. Sequenced by immunoSEQ multiplex PCR; TCRdb stores in-frame clones only, minus some. The sample carries more than 90,000 clones, more than 75% recorded once. Input material: peripheral blood. Every receptor here comes from a woman in her 30s with acute or convalescent COVID-19. CDR3s include the opening cysteine and the closing phenylalanine or tryptophan. A D gene is named only where the DNA matches it firmly. For some rows the clone size is stated as once, few or many, or as a class when expanded; others skip it.

TRBJ2-2 | - | 13 | TRBV15 | - | CATSARGGYELFF | TGTGCCACCAGCGCCCGTGGAGGGTATGAGCTGTTTTTT
TRBJ1-2 | - | 16 | TRBV10-3 | - | CAISVRGLSGSYGYTF | TGTGCCATCAGTGTGAGGGGGTTATCAGGGAGCTATGGCTACACCTTC
TRBJ2-1 | - | 16 | TRBV11-2 | once | CASSLDGLPARDEQFF | TGTGCCAGCAGCTTAGATGGACTGCCGGCTAGGGATGAGCAGTTCTTC
TRBJ2-6 | - | 13 | TRBV29-1 | - | CSVGPSGANVLTF | TGCAGCGTTGGGCCCTCTGGGGCCAACGTCCTGACTTTC
TRBJ1-1 | - | 15 | TRBV29-1 | - | CSVESFGGEFTEAFF | TGCAGCGTTGAATCGTTTGGGGGCGAGTTCACTGAAGCTTTCTTT
TRBJ1-2 | - | 14 | TRBV2 | - | CASSSLTTDYGYTF | TGTGCCAGCAGTTCCCTGACGACAGACTATGGCTACACCTTC
TRBJ2-1 | - | 15 | TRBV7-6 | - | CASSLRPGDYNEQFF | TGTGCCAGCAGCCTCCGACCGGGGGATTACAATGAGCAGTTCTTC
TRBJ1-2 | TRBD1 | 16 | TRBV3-1/TRBV3-2 | - | CASSQGTGGIHYGYTF | TGTGCCAGCAGCCAAGGAACAGGGGGCATACACTATGGCTACACCTTC
TRBJ1-3 | - | 18 | TRBV7-9 | - | CASSRLPLETVSGNTIYF | TGTGCCAGCAGCCGCCTCCCTCTTGAGACAGTCTCTGGAAACACCATATATTTT
TRBJ2-4 | - | 16 | TRBV28 | - | CASSFFSTIAKNIQYF | TGTGCCAGCAGTTTTTTCTCCACTATAGCCAAAAACATTCAGTACTTC
TRBJ2-3 | - | 15 | TRBV11-3 | - | CASSLGDRSTDTQYF | TGTGCCAGCAGCTTAGGCGACAGGAGCACAGATACGCAGTATTTT
TRBJ2-7 | - | 16 | TRBV6-1 | - | CASSEGNYHLSYEQYF | TGTGCCAGCAGTGAAGGCAACTACCACCTCTCCTACGAGCAGTACTTC
TRBJ1-2 | TRBD1 | 15 | TRBV24-1 | - | CATSDPDRGWDGYTF | TGTGCCACCAGTGACCCGGACAGGGGATGGGATGGCTACACCTTC
TRBJ2-7 | TRBD1 | 12 | TRBV12-3/TRBV12-4 | - | CASLGTAYEQYF | TGTGCCAGCCTCGGGACAGCCTACGAGCAGTACTTC
TRBJ2-1 | TRBD1 | 15 | TRBV28 | - | CASGSGTGPYNEQFF | TGTGCCAGCGGATCCGGGACAGGGCCCTACAATGAGCAGTTCTTC
TRBJ2-7 | - | 16 | TRBV10-3 | - | CAISRGGGSPLYEQYF | TGTGCCATCAGCCGAGGGGGAGGGTCCCCCCTCTACGAGCAGTACTTC
TRBJ2-2 | - | 13 | TRBV28 | - | CASRRGSTGELFF | TGTGCCAGCCGACGGGGATCCACCGGGGAGCTGTTTTTT
TRBJ1-5 | TRBD1 | 13 | TRBV29-1 | - | CSVEGTGNQPQHF | TGCAGCGTTGAAGGGACAGGGAATCAGCCCCAGCATTTT
TRBJ2-7 | TRBD2 | 15 | TRBV28 | - | CASRRPGLASYEQYF | TGTGCCAGCAGAAGACCGGGACTAGCGTCCTACGAGCAGTACTTC
TRBJ1-3 | - | 15 | TRBV10-3 | - | CAIGNSGAPGNTIYF | TGTGCCATCGGAAACTCAGGGGCTCCTGGAAACACCATATATTTT
TRBJ2-2 | TRBD1 | 15 | TRBV5-1 | - | CASSSQTGWTGELFF | TGCGCCAGCAGCTCCCAGACAGGGTGGACCGGGGAGCTGTTTTTT
TRBJ1-5 | - | 15 | TRBV5-8 | - | CASSLGLTSNQPQHF | TGTGCCAGCAGCTTGGGACTAACCAGCAATCAGCCCCAGCATTTT
TRBJ1-5 | - | 14 | TRBV4-1 | once | CASSQGRQDQPQHF | TGCGCCAGCAGCCAAGGGCGGCAAGATCAGCCCCAGCATTTT
TRBJ2-2 | - | 13 | TRBV5-6 | - | CASSLTVTGELFF | TGTGCCAGCAGCCTGACAGTCACCGGGGAGCTGTTTTTT
TRBJ1-1 | TRBD1 | 12 | TRBV6-5 | - | CASDRGNTEAFF | TGTGCCAGCGACAGGGGGAACACTGAAGCTTTCTTT
TRBJ1-1 | - | 16 | TRBV18 | - | CASSPSPGPMNTEAFF | TGTGCCAGCTCACCAAGCCCAGGGCCAATGAACACTGAAGCTTTCTTT
TRBJ2-3 | TRBD2 | 16 | TRBV27 | - | CASSPIAGASTDTQYF | TGTGCCAGCAGTCCTATAGCGGGGGCCTCCACAGATACGCAGTATTTT
TRBJ2-2 | TRBD2 | 17 | TRBV18 | - | CASSPIVAGTNTGELFF | TGTGCCAGCTCACCAATAGTAGCGGGGACGAACACCGGGGAGCTGTTTTTT
TRBJ1-1 | - | 14 | TRBV19 | - | CASSSGQWGTEAFF | TGTGCCAGTAGTTCCGGACAGTGGGGGACTGAAGCTTTCTTT
TRBJ1-2 | TRBD1 | 16 | TRBV5-1 | - | CASSLAFRDRDYGYTF | TGCGCCAGCAGCTTGGCGTTTAGGGACAGAGACTATGGCTACACCTTC
TRBJ1-2 | - | 12 | TRBV6-5 | - | CASSSPTRGYTF | TGTGCCAGCAGTTCCCCGACACGCGGCTACACCTTC
TRBJ2-7 | - | 11 | TRBV29-1 | - | CSVAGSYEQYF | TGCAGCGTTGCGGGGTCCTACGAGCAGTACTTC
TRBJ2-1 | - | 16 | TRBV2 | - | CASSEGAAVSYNEQFF | TGTGCCAGCAGTGAAGGCGCAGCGGTTTCCTACAATGAGCAGTTCTTC
TRBJ2-7 | - | 13 | TRBV27 | - | CASSNPRGWEQYF | TGTGCCAGCAGTAACCCCCGGGGGTGGGAGCAGTACTTC
TRBJ2-7 | - | 13 | TRBV5-1 | - | CASSHREHYEQYF | TGCGCCAGCAGCCACCGGGAGCACTACGAGCAGTACTTC
TRBJ1-2 | - | 11 | TRBV28 | - | CASGHYYGYTF | TGTGCCAGTGGACACTACTATGGCTACACCTTC
TRBJ2-3 | TRBD2 | 15 | TRBV9 | - | CASSVLAGGTDTQYF | TGTGCCAGCAGCGTCTTAGCGGGGGGAACAGATACGCAGTATTTT
TRBJ1-1 | TRBD1 | 17 | TRBV11-2 | - | CASSVEGQVSVNTEAFF | TGTGCCAGCAGCGTAGAAGGACAGGTCTCCGTGAACACTGAAGCTTTCTTT
TRBJ2-4 | TRBD1 | 16 | TRBV10-2 | - | CASSESGTGRTNIQYF | TGCGCCAGCAGTGAGTCGGGGACAGGGAGGACAAACATTCAGTACTTC
TRBJ1-5 | TRBD1 | 13 | TRBV28 | once | CALGDRGNQPQHF | TGTGCCCTCGGGGACAGGGGCAATCAGCCCCAGCATTTT
TRBJ1-6 | - | 17 | TRBV27 | once | CASRKPLGSSYNSPLHF | TGTGCCAGCAGAAAGCCCCTAGGGAGCTCCTATAATTCACCCCTCCACTTT
TRBJ2-3 | - | 15 | TRBV5-1 | - | CASSLPGLNTDTQYF | TGCGCCAGCAGCTTGCCAGGACTCAACACAGATACGCAGTATTTT
TRBJ2-6 | - | 15 | TRBV13 | - | CASSLKGAGANVLTF | TGTGCCAGCAGCTTAAAGGGGGCTGGGGCCAACGTCCTGACTTTC
TRBJ1-5 | - | 16 | TRBV7-9 | - | CASSVTGGGSNQPQHF | TGTGCCAGCAGCGTGACGGGGGGCGGAAGCAATCAGCCCCAGCATTTT
TRBJ2-7 | - | 12 | TRBV5-6 | once | CASSPGFYEQYF | TGTGCCAGCAGCCCGGGGTTCTACGAGCAGTACTTC
TRBJ2-7 | - | 15 | TRBV6-5 | - | CASIRPGHSLYEQYF | TGTGCCAGCATTAGACCGGGACATAGTCTCTACGAGCAGTACTTC
TRBJ1-5 | - | 16 | TRBV5-5 | - | CASSPTLTAYNQPQHF | TGTGCCAGCAGCCCAACCCTGACAGCGTACAATCAGCCCCAGCATTTT
TRBJ1-5 | - | 15 | TRBV21-1 | - | CASSPHEGTGEEKHF | TGTGCCAGCAGCCCCCACGAGGGGACAGGGGAGGAAAAGCATTTT
TRBJ2-3 | TRBD2 | 16 | TRBV27 | - | CASSLYRLANTDTQYF | TGTGCCAGCAGTTTATATCGACTAGCGAACACAGATACGCAGTATTTT
TRBJ1-2 | - | 12 | TRBV29-1 | - | CSVAGAENGYTF | TGCAGCGTGGCAGGGGCAGAGAATGGCTACACCTTC
TRBJ1-2 | - | 14 | TRBV27 | - | CASRGGGTAYGYTF | TGTGCCAGCAGGGGCGGCGGGACGGCCTATGGCTACACCTTC
TRBJ2-2 | - | 14 | TRBV7-9 | - | CASSSVPNTGELFF | TGTGCCAGCAGCTCAGTTCCGAACACCGGGGAGCTGTTTTTT
TRBJ2-2 | TRBD1 | 17 | TRBV24-1 | - | CATSGTRDRAQGGELFF | TGTGCCACCAGTGGTACCCGGGACAGGGCTCAAGGGGGGGAGCTGTTTTTT
TRBJ2-1 | - | 16 | TRBV10-3 | - | CAISGGRAEARNEQFF | TGTGCCATCAGTGGAGGGCGGGCCGAAGCCAGGAATGAGCAGTTCTTC